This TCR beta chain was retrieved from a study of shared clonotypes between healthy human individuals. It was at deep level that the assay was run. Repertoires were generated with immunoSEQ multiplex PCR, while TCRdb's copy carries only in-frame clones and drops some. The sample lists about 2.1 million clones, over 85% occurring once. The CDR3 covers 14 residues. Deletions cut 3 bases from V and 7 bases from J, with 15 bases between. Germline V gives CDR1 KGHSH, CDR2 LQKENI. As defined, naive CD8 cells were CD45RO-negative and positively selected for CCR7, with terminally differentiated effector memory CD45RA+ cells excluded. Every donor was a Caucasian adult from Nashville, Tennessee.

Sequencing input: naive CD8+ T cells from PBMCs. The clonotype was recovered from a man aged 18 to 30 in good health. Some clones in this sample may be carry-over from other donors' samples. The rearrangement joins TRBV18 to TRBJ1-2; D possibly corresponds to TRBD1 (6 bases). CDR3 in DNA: TGTGCCAGCTCACCTGCGGCAGGGGAGGCTGGCTACACCTTC. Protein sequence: CASSPAAGEAGYTF.